A selection of T cell receptor beta chains follows, all from one sample in a study of vaccination and CD4 T cells after COVID-19. TCRdb analysed the PCR reads with MiXCR anew, one entry per CDR3 protein. The data show tens of thousands of distinct CDR3 sequences, 50% to 60% seen once. Source: CD4+ T cells from blood, taken before SARS-CoV-2 vaccination. These receptor sequences come from a human donor who had recovered from COVID-19. Both conserved end residues are trimmed from each CDR3. The D gene is left open where the match is weak.

d_call | v_call | cdr3_aa
- | TRBV12-3/TRBV12-4 | ASSLRGTLYEQY
- | TRBV7-3 | ASSPNTGEQF
- | TRBV7-2 | ASSPYGRGGNEKLF
TRBD1 | TRBV15 | ATSREVGTGWNIQY
- | TRBV19 | ASSQPSAADTQY
- | TRBV6-1 | ASSRGTNYGYT
- | TRBV2 | ASSVSGGAGSYEQY
- | TRBV10-3 | AISESTGPSEAF
TRBD1 | TRBV7-9 | ASSSSTGWGEQY
- | TRBV30 | AWSRDSKDYGYT
- | TRBV18 | ASSGGATDTQY
- | TRBV20-1 | SAETDRDGYT
TRBD2 | TRBV6-4 | ASSGVAGGTDTQY
- | TRBV12-3/TRBV12-4 | ASSRGRVF
TRBD1 | TRBV27 | ASTRATGGGGSPLH
- | TRBV27 | AIRPSSTDTQY
- | TRBV20-1 | SASKGHVNSNQPQH
- | TRBV20-1 | SAEEDRFSYEQY
- | TRBV7-9 | ASSTQGFEETQY
TRBD1 | TRBV2 | ASSRDRTSQETQY
- | TRBV6-2/TRBV6-3 | ASSPPFRGLSYGYT
TRBD2 | TRBV2 | ASKAGEPPDTQY
TRBD2 | TRBV12-3/TRBV12-4 | ASSLGSGRLYEQY
- | TRBV15 | ATSRDWGGARAF
- | TRBV6-2/TRBV6-3 | ASSYDNEQF
TRBD1 | TRBV2 | ASSGGTEYNEQF
TRBD1 | TRBV20-1 | SARGGSGGLKAF
TRBD2 | TRBV20-1 | SARVGGRVDNEQF
TRBD1 | TRBV28 | ASSSPIGQGGYNEQF
- | TRBV28 | ASNRISVGGRTNTEAF
TRBD1 | TRBV5-6 | ASSQRSGTGGQPQH
TRBD1 | TRBV6-5 | ASSSLQGQLEAF
TRBD1 | TRBV6-2/TRBV6-3 | ASSYPRGQDTYEQY
TRBD1 | TRBV12-3/TRBV12-4 | ASTWDRGNTEAF
- | TRBV6-1 | ASSEGRPFRPQH
- | TRBV21-1 | ASSWTSDEQY
TRBD2 | TRBV7-9 | ASSLQLAGEGKTQY
TRBD1 | TRBV19 | ASSIRDRGAGNTEAF
TRBD2 | TRBV12-3/TRBV12-4 | ASVSGGETQY
- | TRBV6-5 | ASSYQRQNEQF
TRBD1 | TRBV2 | ASSPGQGRSSPLH
TRBD2 | TRBV18 | ASSPTSGIQDEQF
TRBD1 | TRBV19 | ASSRPRGQGGQETQY
- | TRBV30 | AWSVPLSNQPQH
TRBD2 | TRBV6-1 | ASSPGTSDYNEQF
- | TRBV6-2/TRBV6-3 | ASSSPTTGSNSGANVLT
TRBD2 | TRBV5-4 | ASSLRPGGETQY
- | TRBV27 | ASSSGTRRYEQY
- | TRBV24-1 | ATSTTFRGIGELF
- | TRBV24-1 | ATSRYNEQF
- | TRBV6-2/TRBV6-3 | ASSYKTYGYT
- | TRBV9 | ASSVRGGQTTDTQY
- | TRBV6-1 | ASSEAENTEAF
- | TRBV7-2 | ASSSSKGPDTQY
- | TRBV20-1 | SAENEKLF
- | TRBV30 | AWSQQQETQY
- | TRBV11-3 | ASSSRPRDKYYEQY
TRBD2 | TRBV19 | ASSGGTSGPNEQF
TRBD2 | TRBV7-3 | ASSLASGTPQY